Sequencing of this T cell receptor (beta chain) was carried out in a study of T-cell memory formation after mild COVID-19. TCRdb re-called the 5' RACE reads through MiXCR, storing one row per CDR3 protein. The table shows hundreds of thousands of distinct CDR3 sequences, with roughly 22% occurring only once. General study results and limits: Specificity for SARS-CoV-2 was not confirmed among the second-wave clones peaking on day 37.

The sample holds a few counts of this clonotype. Its matching antigen is unknown. Germline CDR1 is ENHRY and CDR2 is SYGVKD. V was clipped by 7 bases and J by 7 bases; unmatched bases: 14. CDR3 length: 15 residues. This chain uses TRBV10-3 with TRBJ2-7, with 9 bases identical to TRBD2. The TCR sequence derives from an adult woman who had mild COVID-19 (a few samples of this study predate the infection). Cell type and time point are not known. The specimen sequenced was PBMCs or a T cell subset sorted from them (not recorded which). The CDR3 nucleotides are TGTGCCATCAATTGGGACGGAGCGGGGGGTAGTGAGCAGTACTTC. Translation: CAINWDGAGGSEQYF.